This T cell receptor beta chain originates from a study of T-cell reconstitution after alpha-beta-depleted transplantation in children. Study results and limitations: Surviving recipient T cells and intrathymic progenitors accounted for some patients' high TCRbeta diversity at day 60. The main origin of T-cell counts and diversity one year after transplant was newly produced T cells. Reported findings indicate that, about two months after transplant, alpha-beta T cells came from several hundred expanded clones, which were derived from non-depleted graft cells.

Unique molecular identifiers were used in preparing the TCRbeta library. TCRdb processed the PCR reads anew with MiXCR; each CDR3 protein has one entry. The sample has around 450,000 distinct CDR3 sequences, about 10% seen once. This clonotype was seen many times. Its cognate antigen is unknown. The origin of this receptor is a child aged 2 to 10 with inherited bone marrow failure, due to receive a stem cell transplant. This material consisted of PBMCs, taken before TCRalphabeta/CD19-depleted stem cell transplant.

Here the CDR3 reads CASSSPGYEQYF. The CDR3 nucleotides read TGTGCCAGCAGTTCTCCTGGCTACGAGCAGTACTTC. This chain connects TRBV6-6 to TRBJ2-7; D is ambiguous. Looked up from germline, CDR1 is MNHNY and CDR2 is SVGAGI (reference sequence). The CDR3 has 12 amino acids. V lost 4 bases, J lost 3 bases, and 7 bases lay in between.